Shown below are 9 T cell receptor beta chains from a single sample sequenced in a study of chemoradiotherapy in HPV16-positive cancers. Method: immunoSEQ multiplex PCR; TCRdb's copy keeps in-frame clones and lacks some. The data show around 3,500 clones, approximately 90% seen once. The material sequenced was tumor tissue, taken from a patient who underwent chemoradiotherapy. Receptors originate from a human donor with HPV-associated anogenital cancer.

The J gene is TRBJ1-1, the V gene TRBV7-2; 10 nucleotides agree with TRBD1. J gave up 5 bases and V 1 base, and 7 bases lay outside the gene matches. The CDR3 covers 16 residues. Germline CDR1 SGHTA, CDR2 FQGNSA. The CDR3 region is CASSLEGTGVGTEAFF. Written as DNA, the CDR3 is TGTGCCAGCAGCTTAGAAGGGACAGGGGTTGGGACTGAAGCTTTCTTT.

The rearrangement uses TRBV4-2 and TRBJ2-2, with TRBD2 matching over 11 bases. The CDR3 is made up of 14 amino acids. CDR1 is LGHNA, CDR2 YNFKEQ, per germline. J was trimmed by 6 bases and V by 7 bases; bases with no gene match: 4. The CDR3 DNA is TGTGCCAGCAAATTAGCGGGAGGGCCCGGGGAGCTGTTTTTT. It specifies CASKLAGGPGELFF.

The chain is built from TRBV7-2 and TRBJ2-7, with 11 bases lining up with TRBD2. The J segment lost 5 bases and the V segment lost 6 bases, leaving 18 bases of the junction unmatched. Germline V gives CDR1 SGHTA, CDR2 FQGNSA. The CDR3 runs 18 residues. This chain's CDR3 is CASRKTGGTSGRYDEQYF. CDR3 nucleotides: TGTGCCAGCAGAAAAACGGGGGGTACTAGCGGGAGATACGACGAGCAGTACTTC.

In DNA, the CDR3 is TGTGCCAGCAGCTTTCCCAGGGGGGGTAGCACAGATACGCAGTATTTT. Its translation is CASSFPRGGSTDTQYF. The V gene is TRBV11-3, the J gene TRBJ2-3, with D perhaps being TRBD1 or TRBD2 (7 bases each). This CDR3 contains 16 residues. The germline V gene encodes CDR1 SGHNT and CDR2 YENEEA. V was trimmed by 3 bases and J by 0 bases, leaving 13 bases between them.

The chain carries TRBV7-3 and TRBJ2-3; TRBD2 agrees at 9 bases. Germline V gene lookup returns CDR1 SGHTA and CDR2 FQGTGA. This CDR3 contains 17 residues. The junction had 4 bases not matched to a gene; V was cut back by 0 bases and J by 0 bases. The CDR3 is CASSLTLAGVSTDTQYF. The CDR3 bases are TGTGCCAGCAGCTTAACACTAGCGGGTGTTAGCACAGATACGCAGTATTTT.

The CDR3 region has the DNA TGCAGCGTCTTGATCGACAGACTCCTCGAGCAGTACTTC. Amino acids: CSVLIDRLLEQYF. The chain couples TRBV29-1 to TRBJ2-7; the D gene is possibly TRBD1 (5 bases). This CDR3 comprises 13 residues. Trimming removed 6 bases at V and 6 bases at J, with 18 bases between. Germline CDR1 SQVTM, CDR2 ANQGSEA.

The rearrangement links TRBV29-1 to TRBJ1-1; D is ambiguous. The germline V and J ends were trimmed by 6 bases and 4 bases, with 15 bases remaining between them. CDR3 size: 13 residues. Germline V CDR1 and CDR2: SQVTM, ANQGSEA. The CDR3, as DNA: TGCAGCGTCCCCGGACCCTCTGGCACTGAAGCTTTCTTT. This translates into CSVPGPSGTEAFF.

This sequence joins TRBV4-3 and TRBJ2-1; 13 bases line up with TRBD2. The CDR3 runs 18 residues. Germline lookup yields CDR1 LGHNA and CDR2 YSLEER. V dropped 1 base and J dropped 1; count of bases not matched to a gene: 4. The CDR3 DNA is TGCGCCAGCAGCCAAGGACTAGCGGGAGGTCTATCCTACAATGAGCAGTTCTTC. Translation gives CASSQGLAGGLSYNEQFF.

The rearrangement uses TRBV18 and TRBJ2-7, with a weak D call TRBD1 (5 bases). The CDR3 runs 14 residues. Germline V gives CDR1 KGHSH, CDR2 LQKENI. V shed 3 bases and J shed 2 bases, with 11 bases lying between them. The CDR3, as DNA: TGTGCCAGCTCACCGAACTTGGACACCTACGAGCAGTACTTC. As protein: CASSPNLDTYEQYF.